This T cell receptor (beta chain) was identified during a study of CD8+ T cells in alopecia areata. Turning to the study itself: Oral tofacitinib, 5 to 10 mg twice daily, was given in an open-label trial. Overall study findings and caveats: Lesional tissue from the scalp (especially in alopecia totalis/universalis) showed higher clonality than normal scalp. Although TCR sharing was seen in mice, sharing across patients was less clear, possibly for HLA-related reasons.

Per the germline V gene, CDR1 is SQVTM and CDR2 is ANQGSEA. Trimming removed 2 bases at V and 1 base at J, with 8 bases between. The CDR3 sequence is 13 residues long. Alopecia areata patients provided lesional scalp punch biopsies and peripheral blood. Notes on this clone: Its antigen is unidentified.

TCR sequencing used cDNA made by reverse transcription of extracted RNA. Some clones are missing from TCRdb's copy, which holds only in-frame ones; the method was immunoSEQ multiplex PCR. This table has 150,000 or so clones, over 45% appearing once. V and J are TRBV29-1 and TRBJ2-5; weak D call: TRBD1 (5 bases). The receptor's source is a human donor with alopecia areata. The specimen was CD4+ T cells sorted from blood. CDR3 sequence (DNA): TGCAGCGTTGAAACAGGCGCCCAAGAGACCCAGTACTTC. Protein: CSVETGAQETQYF.